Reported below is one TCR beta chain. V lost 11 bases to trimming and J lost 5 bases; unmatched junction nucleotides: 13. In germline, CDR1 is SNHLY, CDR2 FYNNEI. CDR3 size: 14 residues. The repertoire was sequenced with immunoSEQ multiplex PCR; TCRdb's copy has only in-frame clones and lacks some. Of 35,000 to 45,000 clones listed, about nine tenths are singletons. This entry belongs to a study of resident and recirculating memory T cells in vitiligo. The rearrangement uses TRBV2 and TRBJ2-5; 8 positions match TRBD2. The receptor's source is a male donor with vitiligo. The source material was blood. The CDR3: CASLYQRGWETQYF. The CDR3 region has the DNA TGTGCCTCCCTTTATCAGCGGGGGTGGGAGACCCAGTACTTC.